This T cell receptor beta chain appears in the sequencing data of a study of blood T cell repertoires in COVID-19. About the research overall: COVID-19 samples from acute and convalescent phases originated in the United States, Italy and Spain. Nucleic acid was either cDNA or gDNA, and it came from T cells, B-cell-depleted T cells, or PBMCs.

Per the authors' pipeline: Quantification of nucleated cells was approximated via reference gene primer amplification. The protocol was immunoSEQ multiplex PCR, while the TCRdb copy is restricted to in-frame clones and leaves out a portion. V and J calls and clone size follow that table, whereas D and trimming were derived from the DNA. The table shows 60,000 or so clones, with more than 65% occurring only once. Germline CDR1 and CDR2: SGHTA and FQGNSA. CDR3 length: 15 residues. V lost 2 bases and J lost 8; bases outside the gene matches: 11. The receptor's source is a human donor in a cohort sampled during active COVID-19. V and J are TRBV7-2 and TRBJ1-2; 7 bases map to TRBD1. The sample consisted of peripheral blood. The chain's CDR3 is CASSLTGQQYRGYTF. DNA for the CDR3: TGTGCCAGCAGCTTAACGGGACAGCAGTATCGCGGCTACACCTTC.